A selection of T cell receptor beta chains follows, all from one sample in a study of blood T cell repertoires in COVID-19. Method: immunoSEQ multiplex PCR; TCRdb's copy keeps in-frame clones and lacks some. Of about 190,000 clones listed, about nine tenths are singletons. The source material was peripheral blood. The source is a man aged 25-40 years with acute or convalescent COVID-19. Each CDR3 is given with its conserved first and last residue. D genes are given only for firm matches. Size is omitted from some rows. Given values are once, few, many or a class for expanded clones.

>TRBJ1-4|.|TRBV4-1|once
CASSQAPRGNGEKLFF
TGCGCCAGCAGCCAAGCGCCCCGGGGAAATGGCGAAAAACTGTTTTTT
>TRBJ1-1|TRBD1|TRBV27|.
CASSVPGQGARTEAFF
TGTGCCAGCAGCGTCCCGGGACAGGGGGCGAGGACTGAAGCTTTCTTT
>TRBJ1-1|.|TRBV29-1|.
CSVKGGGFEMEAFF
TGCAGCGTCAAAGGAGGAGGGTTCGAAATGGAAGCTTTCTTT
>TRBJ2-1|TRBD2|TRBV7-9|.
CASSSRASGREDEQFF
TGTGCCAGCAGCTCCCGGGCTAGCGGGAGGGAGGATGAGCAGTTCTTC
>TRBJ2-1|TRBD2|TRBV25-1|.
CASSVAGGPNEQFF
TGTGCCAGCAGTGTAGCGGGGGGGCCCAATGAGCAGTTCTTC
>TRBJ1-2|.|TRBV5-5|.
CASRYQGLANYGYTF
TGTGCCAGCAGATATCAGGGGTTAGCTAACTATGGCTACACCTTC
>TRBJ1-1|.|TRBV5-1|.
CASSDATGLNTEAFF
TGCGCCAGCAGCGACGCGACAGGCTTGAACACTGAAGCTTTCTTT
>TRBJ2-5|.|TRBV3-1/TRBV3-2|many
CASSRSGWGETQYF
TGTGCCAGCAGCCGATCGGGTTGGGGCGAGACCCAGTACTTC
>TRBJ1-2|TRBD1|TRBV27|.
CASSPTGSAGYTF
TGTGCCAGCAGTCCGACAGGGTCGGCTGGCTACACCTTC
>TRBJ2-1|TRBD2|TRBV11-3|.
CASSLDDPRTRPFYNEQFF
TGTGCCAGCAGCTTAGATGATCCAAGGACTAGACCTTTCTACAATGAGCAGTTCTTC
>TRBJ1-2|TRBD1|TRBV3-1/TRBV3-2|once
CASSQDSGGFNLIRYGYTF
TGTGCCAGCAGCCAAGATTCAGGGGGCTTCAACCTAATCCGATATGGCTACACCTTC
>TRBJ1-4|TRBD1|TRBV7-9|.
CASSSPGTGTNEKLFF
TGTGCCAGCAGCTCGCCCGGGACAGGGACAAATGAAAAACTGTTTTTT
>TRBJ1-2|.|TRBV6-5|.
CATGEGASHYGYTF
TGTGCCACAGGAGAAGGGGCCTCACATTATGGCTACACCTTC
>TRBJ1-2|TRBD1|TRBV12-3/TRBV12-4|.
CASSRPGQVNHF
TGTGCCAGCAGTCGGCCGGGACAGGTCAACCACTTC
>TRBJ2-5|.|TRBV6-5|.
CASRGSTGKETQYF
TGTGCCAGCAGGGGTTCTACAGGGAAAGAGACCCAGTACTTC
>TRBJ1-5|.|TRBV19|.
CASTAGGKQPQHF
TGTGCCAGTACTGCGGGGGGTAAACAGCCCCAGCATTTT